This T cell receptor beta chain was documented in a study of cytomegalovirus exposure and HLA in healthy donors. Findings of the study overall: In a later analysis, donors in an Asian-associated ancestry cluster reportedly had fewer N-insertions in productive TCRs than the cohort mean.

Both 60 Vbeta primers and 13 Jbeta primers went into the PCR. Only in-frame clones appear in the TCRdb table, and some are missing; sequencing was by immunoSEQ multiplex PCR. Found here are over 150,000 clones, approximately 78% of them singletons; the top ten hold around 6.7%. For this clone: The target antigen is unknown.

V was clipped by 6 bases and J by 3 bases, with 11 bases between them. The germline V gene has CDR1 LNHDA and CDR2 SQIVND (reference sequence). The length of the CDR3 is 13 residues. Source material: PBMCs. The gene calls are TRBV19 and TRBJ1-2; D call uncertain. The sequence was obtained from a woman in her twenties or thirties in good health and CMV-seropositive. This chain's CDR3 is CASREGNYYGYTF. As DNA, the CDR3 is TGTGCCAGTAGAGAGGGCAACTACTATGGCTACACCTTC.